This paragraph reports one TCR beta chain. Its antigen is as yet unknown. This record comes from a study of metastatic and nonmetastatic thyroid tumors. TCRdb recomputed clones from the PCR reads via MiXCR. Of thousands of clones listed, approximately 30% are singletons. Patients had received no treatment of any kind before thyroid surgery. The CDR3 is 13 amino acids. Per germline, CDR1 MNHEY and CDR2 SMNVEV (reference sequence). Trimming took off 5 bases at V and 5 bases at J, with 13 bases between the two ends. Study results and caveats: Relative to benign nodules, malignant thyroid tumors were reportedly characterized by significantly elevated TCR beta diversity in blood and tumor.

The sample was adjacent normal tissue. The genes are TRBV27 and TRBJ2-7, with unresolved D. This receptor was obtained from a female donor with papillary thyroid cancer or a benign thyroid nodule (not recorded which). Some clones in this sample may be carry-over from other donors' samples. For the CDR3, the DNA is TGTGCCAGCAGTCCAACGGAGATCAACGAGCAGTACTTC. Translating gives CASSPTEINEQYF.